Below are 8 T cell receptor beta chains sequenced from a single sample in a study of T cell responses to AZD1222 COVID-19 vaccine (dated by TCRdb to the early 2020s). What the time point label conveys for this sample: about 28 days (+/-7) after the second vaccine dose. The library was prepared using the immunoSEQ multiplex PCR assay. TCRdb holds this immuneACCESS table with in-frame rearrangements only. Some clones are missing; in checked studies, unresolved V genes explain under half, and the rest has no known cause. Within this sample are approximately 52,000 clones, with roughly 90% of them counted one time only. The top ten clonotypes cover under 3.5% of the sample. The sample was peripheral blood, taken 28 days after the second AZD1222 dose. The receptors were gathered from an adult who received the AZD1222 COVID-19 vaccine.

This clone occurred once. This chain connects TRBV25-1 to TRBJ2-1, with 9 bases fitting TRBD1. Germline V gives CDR1 MGHDK, CDR2 SYGVNS. The length of the CDR3 is 15 residues. Germline trimming cut 1 base from V and 7 bases from J; bases unmatched to any gene: 5. The CDR3 loop reads CASSEWGTGNNEQFF. In DNA form, the CDR3 reads TGTGCCAGCAGTGAATGGGGGACAGGGAATAATGAGCAGTTCTTC.

The genes are TRBV7-9 and TRBJ1-4; 7 nucleotides agree with TRBD1. The CDR3 is made up of 18 amino acids. Germline CDR1 SEHNR, CDR2 FQNEAQ (reference sequence). The V gene end was trimmed by 1 base and the J gene end by 2 bases; junction bases not matched to a gene: 10. The CDR3 DNA is TGTGCCAGCAGCTTAGATTTGGGAGGGGGCGCGACTAATGAAAAACTGTTTTTT. It translates to CASSLDLGGGATNEKLFF.

The gene calls are TRBV3-1 (or the pseudogene TRBV3-2) and TRBJ1-3; D is uncertain. CDR3 length: 13 residues. V was cut by 6 bases and J by 3 bases, with 9 bases left in between. Germline CDR1 LGHDT, CDR2 YNNKEL (reference sequence). The CDR3: CASRVSNGNTIYF. As DNA, the CDR3 is TGTGCCAGCAGGGTCAGTAATGGAAACACCATATATTTT.

The CDR3 is CATSEPLSEQYF. DNA for the CDR3: TGTGCCACCAGTGAGCCCTTGTCTGAGCAGTACTTC. The chain uses TRBV24-1 and TRBJ2-7, with D unclear. Germline CDR1 is KGHDR and CDR2 is SFDVKD. V was clipped by 4 bases and J by 7 bases, with 10 bases between them. This CDR3 has 12 residues.

The V call is TRBV10-3, the J call TRBJ1-5; D remains unclear. Trimming cost V 6 bases and J 4 bases, with 13 bases left between them. The CDR3 has 14 amino acids. Germline V gives CDR1 ENHRY, CDR2 SYGVKD. This CDR3 is CAISEPGSNQPQHF. The CDR3 nucleotides read TGTGCCATCAGCGAACCGGGATCTAATCAGCCCCAGCATTTT.

This sequence joins TRBV10-2 and TRBJ2-5; 10 bases are a match to TRBD2. V was pared by 7 bases and J by 4 bases, with 12 bases of the junction left unmatched. Germline V gene data show CDR1 as WSHSY and CDR2 as SAAADI. The CDR3 consists of 16 residues. The CDR3 nucleotides are TGCGCCAGCATTGTCTCTAGCGGGAGCGGTATAGAGACCCAGTACTTC. It encodes CASIVSSGSGIETQYF.

The rearrangement joins TRBV10-2 to TRBJ1-6; D is unresolved. V was clipped by 6 bases and J by 4 bases, with 10 bases between them. The length of the CDR3 is 14 residues. Germline CDR1 reads WSHSY; CDR2 reads SAAADI. CDR3 sequence reads: CASRDSTYNSPLHF. The CDR3 DNA reads TGCGCCAGCAGGGATTCAACATATAATTCACCCCTCCACTTT.

The J gene is TRBJ1-1, the V gene TRBV7-2; 7 bases fit TRBD1. This CDR3 contains 19 residues. Germline values: CDR1 SGHTA, CDR2 FQGNSA. The ends lost 5 bases at V and 1 base at J; junction bases unmatched: 19. CDR3 amino acids: CASSEVQGGQERTNTEAFF. The CDR3 nucleotides are TGTGCCAGCAGCGAGGTACAGGGCGGACAGGAGCGGACGAACACTGAAGCTTTCTTT.